This T cell receptor beta chain stems from a study of T cell changes during pregnancy in multiple sclerosis. V dropped 6 bases and J dropped 1; count of bases not matched to a gene: 7. This CDR3 spans 17 amino acids. Germline CDR1 LNHDA, CDR2 SQIVND (reference sequence). The data were produced by immunoSEQ multiplex PCR, yet TCRdb's version contains in-frame clones alone and is incomplete. This sample has 30,000 to 40,000 clones, with 94% found just once. This clonotype was sampled from a female donor with multiple sclerosis, enrolled in a pregnancy study. The chain joins TRBV19 to TRBJ1-5; 12 bases fit TRBD1. The material sequenced was CD4+ T cells from peripheral blood mononuclear cells, taken in the second trimester of pregnancy. CDR3 DNA: TGTGCCAGTAGGGCCGGGACAGGGGGCATAAGCAATCAGCCCCAGCATTTT. It is translated as CASRAGTGGISNQPQHF. Based on the CDR3 plus reference TRBV19 and TRBJ1-5, the full variable domain is DGGITQSPKYLFRKEGQNVTLSCEQNLNHDAMYWYRQDPGQGLRLIYYSQIVNDFQKGDIAEGYSVSREKKESFPLTVTSAQKNPTAFYLCASRAGTGGISNQPQHFGDGTRLSIL.